These 26 T cell receptor beta chains came from one sample sequenced in a study of regulatory T cells. Study observations and caveats: In CD3G-deficient patients, conventional CD4+ T cells were enriched for hydrophobic CDR3 residues at positions 6 and 7.

The PCR used 52 TRBV and 13 TRBJ primers. Libraries were prepared by immunoSEQ multiplex PCR; TCRdb keeps only in-frame clonotypes and omits some of them. Here the sample spans roughly 23,000 clones, around nine tenths being singletons. For these TCRs, the target antigens are not known. Specimen: conventional CD4+ T cells sorted from blood. These receptors came from a child under 18 with CD3G deficiency.

In this sample, this clone turned up a few times. This chain links TRBV7-9 with TRBJ1-2, with 10 nucleotides matching TRBD1. The CDR3 totals 16 residues. The trim removed 1 base at V and 4 bases at J, leaving 6 bases unmatched. Per germline, CDR1 SEHNR and CDR2 FQNEAQ (reference sequence). Here the CDR3 reads CASSLDGTGASYGYTF. DNA of the CDR3: TGTGCCAGCAGCTTAGATGGGACAGGGGCCTCCTATGGCTACACCTTC.

The gene calls are TRBV28 and TRBJ1-1, with 11 nucleotides matching TRBD1. The V gene end was trimmed by 3 bases and the J gene end by 4 bases; junction bases not matched to a gene: 7. This CDR3 region has 16 residues. Germline loops: CDR1 MDHEN, CDR2 SYDVKM. The CDR3 reads CASSFWTGGAGTEAFF. Written as DNA, the CDR3 is TGTGCCAGCAGTTTCTGGACAGGGGGCGCGGGCACTGAAGCTTTCTTT.

V is TRBV19 and J is TRBJ2-3; D not certain. The V end lost 5 bases, the J end lost 7 bases, and 16 bases lay between the germline ends. CDR1 and CDR2 from the germline V gene are LNHDA and SQIVND (reference sequence). CDR3 length: 14 amino acids. The CDR3 sequence is CASSRLAGRYTQYF. The CDR3 DNA is TGTGCCAGTAGTCGTTTGGCAGGACGGTATACGCAGTATTTT.

This clone was found once. The chain uses TRBV6-5 and TRBJ2-7, with 8 bases identical to TRBD2. The CDR3 runs 15 residues. V shed 2 bases, J shed 3 bases, and the junction held 6 bases outside the gene matches. Germline assignment: CDR1 MNHEY and CDR2 SVGAGI. This chain's CDR3 is CASSYPMRGDYEQYF. In DNA, the CDR3 is TGTGCCAGCAGTTACCCTATGCGGGGGGACTACGAGCAGTACTTC.

This chain links TRBV7-8 with TRBJ2-7; D is undetermined. V lost 1 base to trimming and J lost 4 bases, with 8 bases between them. CDR1 is SGHVS, CDR2 FQNEAQ, per germline. This CDR3 contains 13 residues. In nucleotides, the CDR3 is TGTGCCAGCAGCTTAGGATGGGATTACGAGCAGTACTTC. It yields the protein CASSLGWDYEQYF.

This clone was observed a handful of times. The chain combines TRBV28 with TRBJ1-2; D is undetermined. CDR1 and CDR2 (germline): MDHEN, SYDVKM. The CDR3 is 13 amino acids. Trimming took off 5 bases at V and 4 bases at J, with 11 bases between the two ends. In DNA, the CDR3 is TGTGCCAGCAGTCCCTCGGAGGTCTATGGCTACACCTTC. It specifies CASSPSEVYGYTF.

The rearrangement joins TRBV21-1 to TRBJ1-2; TRBD1 is the table's D call and was not checked against the DNA. TRBV21-1 is annotated as a pseudogene. CDR3 length: 15 residues. The CDR3 sequence: CASSPRGQGSFGYTF. In DNA form, the CDR3 reads TGTGCCAGCAGCCCTCGGGGACAGGGGAGTTTTGGCTACACCTTC.

The chain employs TRBV28 and TRBJ1-4; D is possibly TRBD1 (5 bases). Germline assignment: CDR1 MDHEN and CDR2 SYDVKM. Trimming took 6 bases from V and 6 from J, leaving 8 bases between them. The length of the CDR3 is 12 residues. CDR3 sequence: CASSRQYEKLFF. Written as DNA, the CDR3 is TGTGCCAGCAGCAGACAGTATGAAAAACTGTTTTTT.

The chain uses TRBV9 and TRBJ2-5, with 10 nucleotides matching TRBD2. This CDR3 contains 16 residues. The ends lost 4 bases at V and 1 base at J; junction bases unmatched: 7. From germline, CDR1 is SGDLS and CDR2 YYNGEE. The CDR3 protein is CASSPGVAGGQETQYF. CDR3 sequence (DNA): TGTGCCAGCAGCCCCGGGGTAGCGGGAGGCCAAGAGACCCAGTACTTC.

This clone has a single count. The junction differs from germline at one of its ends, possibly a read error. J is TRBJ2-2 and V is TRBV6-5; a weak D match, TRBD2 (5 bases). CDR3 length equals 13 residues. The germline V gene has CDR1 MNHEY and CDR2 SVGAGI. CDR3 amino acids: CASSYAWHRGAVF. The CDR3 DNA sequence: TGTGCCAGCAGTTACGCCTGGCACCGGGGAGCTGTTTTT.

The chain recombines TRBV18 with TRBJ2-3; D gene unclear. The V end was cut by 3 bases, the J end by 0 bases, with 4 bases between. The CDR3 extends over 13 amino acids. The germline gives CDR1 KGHSH, CDR2 LQKENI. CDR3 sequence reads: CASSPISTDTQYF. Here the CDR3 DNA reads TGTGCCAGCTCACCGATTAGCACAGATACGCAGTATTTT. The full variable domain, rest sourced from reference TRBV18 and TRBJ2-3, is NAGVMQNPRHLVRRRGQEARLRCSPMKGHSHVYWYRQLPEEGLKFMVYLQKENIIDESGMPKERFSAEFPKEGPSILRIQQVVRGDSAAYFCASSPISTDTQYFGPGTRLTVL.

The chain links TRBV4-1 to TRBJ2-7, with 7 bases aligning to TRBD1. The CDR3 length is 15 residues. V trimming: 0 bases; J trimming: 4 bases; junction bases outside the gene matches: 6. The germline V gene encodes CDR1 MGHRA and CDR2 YSYEKL. CDR3 DNA: TGCGCCAGCAGCCAAGATACGGGACAGCGTTACGAGCAGTACTTC. This sequence encodes CASSQDTGQRYEQYF.

This chain connects TRBV19 to TRBJ2-1; TRBD1 matches 8 bases. After removal of 3 bases from V and 8 bases from J, the junction contained 15 bases not matched to a gene. CDR3 length equals 17 residues. Germline V gene sequence: CDR1 LNHDA, CDR2 SQIVND (reference sequence). The chain's CDR3 is CASSMVNRGSLGDEQFF. The CDR3 DNA sequence: TGTGCCAGTAGTATGGTAAACAGGGGGTCCCTGGGGGATGAGCAGTTCTTC. The entire variable domain, with the rest obtained from reference TRBV19 and TRBJ2-1, is as follows: DGGITQSPKYLFRKEGQNVTLSCEQNLNHDAMYWYRQDPGQGLRLIYYSQIVNDFQKGDIAEGYSVSREKKESFPLTVTSAQKNPTAFYLCASSMVNRGSLGDEQFFGPGTRLTVL.

The chain employs TRBV28 and TRBJ2-4; weak D call: TRBD2 (7 bases). The germline gives CDR1 MDHEN, CDR2 SYDVKM. V lost 6 bases, J lost 8 bases, and 17 bases lay in between. This CDR3 is built from 14 residues. CDR3 DNA: TGTGCCAGCAGCAAGGGAGGGGGGGAAGACATTCAGTACTTC. This encodes CASSKGGGEDIQYF.

The V call is TRBV28, the J call TRBJ1-2; D unresolved. V dropped 5 bases and J dropped 6 bases, with 13 bases sitting between them. Germline V gene lookup returns CDR1 MDHEN and CDR2 SYDVKM. The CDR3 covers 13 residues. Written as DNA, the CDR3 is TGTGCCAGCAGTCCCCGCAGCTTCCATGGCTACACCTTC. Translated, it gives CASSPRSFHGYTF.

V gene TRBV6-1 combines with J gene TRBJ1-1, with TRBD1 as a possible D gene (6 bases). In germline, CDR1 is MNHNS, CDR2 SASEGT. The germline V and J ends were trimmed by 6 bases and 8 bases, with 16 bases remaining between them. CDR3 length: 13 amino acids. The CDR3 reads CASSHARQAEAFF. As DNA, the CDR3 is TGTGCCAGCAGCCACGCCCGACAGGCCGAAGCTTTCTTT.

This chain uses TRBV6-1 with TRBJ2-2, with 9 nucleotides matching TRBD1. CDR3 length: 14 amino acids. Germline values: CDR1 MNHNS, CDR2 SASEGT. V was clipped by 5 bases and J by 6 bases; unmatched bases: 4. The CDR3 DNA is TGTGCCAGCAGTAAACAGGGGGCTCCCGGGGAGCTGTTTTTT. Protein product: CASSKQGAPGELFF.

The chain couples TRBV7-9 to TRBJ1-2; D unresolved. Trimming took 3 bases from V and 7 from J, leaving 12 bases between them. This CDR3 has 13 residues. Per the germline V gene, CDR1 is SEHNR and CDR2 is FQNEAQ (reference sequence). CDR3 in DNA: TGTGCCAGCAGCTTCGAGGGCACCGGTGGCTACACCTTC. Translated: CASSFEGTGGYTF.

This clone was seen only a few times. The chain links TRBV11-2 to TRBJ2-7; 10 nucleotides agree with TRBD1. The V and J ends lost 5 bases and 5 bases, in that order; junction bases with no gene match: 6. This CDR3 comprises 14 residues. Germline assignment: CDR1 SGHAT and CDR2 FQNNGV. CDR3 region: CASSLTGTGDEQYF. As DNA, the CDR3 is TGTGCCAGCAGCCTCACCGGGACAGGGGACGAGCAGTACTTC. Variable domain in full (rest from reference TRBV11-2 and TRBJ2-7): EAGVAQSPRYKIIEKRQSVAFWCNPISGHATLYWYQQILGQGPKLLIQFQNNGVVDDSQLPKDRFSAERLKGVDSTLKIQPAKLEDSAVYLCASSLTGTGDEQYFGPGTRLTVT.

The chain recombines TRBV21-1 with TRBJ2-7. TRBV21-1 is described as a pseudogene. The length of the CDR3 is 10 residues. The CDR3 region has the DNA TGTGCCAGCATCTGGTACGAGCAGTACTTC. Protein product: CASIWYEQYF.

CDR3: CASSRDFRNYNEQFF. Here the CDR3 DNA reads TGTGCCAGCAGCCGGGACTTTAGGAATTACAATGAGCAGTTCTTC. The chain joins TRBV27 to TRBJ2-1; TRBD2 might be the D (6 bases). Germline CDR1 is MNHEY and CDR2 is SMNVEV (reference sequence). There are 15 residues in the CDR3. Trimming took off 6 bases at V and 4 bases at J, with 16 bases between the two ends.

The chain carries TRBV5-1 and TRBJ2-3, with D possibly TRBD2 on 5 matching bases. The CDR3 has 13 residues. V shed 3 bases and J shed 1 base, with 6 bases lying between them. Germline CDR1 is SGHRS and CDR2 is YFSETQ. CDR3 sequence: CASSYGGTDTQYF. The CDR3 DNA sequence: TGCGCCAGCAGCTACGGGGGCACAGATACGCAGTATTTT. The entire variable domain, with the rest obtained from reference TRBV5-1 and TRBJ2-3, is as follows: KAGVTQTPRYLIKTRGQQVTLSCSPISGHRSVSWYQQTPGQGLQFLFEYFSETQRNKGNFPGRFSGRQFSNSRSEMNVSTLELGDSALYLCASSYGGTDTQYFGPGTRLTVL.

The gene calls are TRBV20-1 and TRBJ2-1; no clear D. Looked up from germline, CDR1 is DFQATT and CDR2 is SNEGSKA (reference sequence). V was shortened by 5 bases and J by 10 bases, with 12 bases between the two germline ends. The CDR3 loop spans 11 amino acids. The CDR3 DNA follows: TGCAGTGCTGGTCCCCGTGCCGAGCAGTTCTTC. It yields the protein CSAGPRAEQFF.

V gene TRBV28 combines with J gene TRBJ2-1, with TRBD2 identical over 7 bases. The CDR3 consists of 16 residues. V lost 4 bases and J lost 3; bases outside the gene matches: 9. The germline CDR1 and CDR2 sequences are MDHEN and SYDVKM. The CDR3 coding sequence is TGTGCCAGCAGTTCTCCGGCGGGAGACGTCTACAATGAGCAGTTCTTC. It is translated as CASSSPAGDVYNEQFF. The full variable domain, its missing parts supplied by reference TRBV28 and TRBJ2-1, is DVKVTQSSRYLVKRTGEKVFLECVQDMDHENMFWYRQDPGLGLRLIYFSYDVKMKEKGDIPEGYSVSREKKERFSLILESASTNQTSMYLCASSSPAGDVYNEQFFGPGTRLTVL.

This chain uses TRBV7-8 with TRBJ2-7, with 7 bases identical to TRBD1. The V and J ends lost 4 bases and 5 bases, in that order; junction bases with no gene match: 5. The V gene's germline CDR1 is SGHVS and CDR2 FQNEAQ. The CDR3 extends over 13 amino acids. CDR3 DNA sequence: TGTGCCAGCAGCTCCGACAGGGCCAACGAGCAGTACTTC. This sequence encodes CASSSDRANEQYF.

The genes are TRBV10-3 and TRBJ2-1, with D possibly being TRBD1 or TRBD2 (5 bases each). This CDR3 comprises 12 residues. Trimming pared 0 bases from V and 12 bases from J, leaving 9 bases between. Germline V lookup: CDR1 ENHRY, CDR2 SYGVKD. The CDR3 loop is CAISESGVWQFF. Here the CDR3 DNA reads TGTGCCATCAGTGAGTCGGGGGTTTGGCAGTTCTTC.